This T cell receptor beta chain stems from a study of T cell responses to AZD1222 COVID-19 vaccine. Study-wide results and limits: All repertoire sampling was performed exclusively after the peak T cell response.

To note about this clone: Its antigen is as yet unknown.

Only in-frame clones appear in the TCRdb table, and some are missing; sequencing was by immunoSEQ multiplex PCR. The data show about 130,000 clones, 80% to 95% seen once. This CDR3 is built from 15 residues. Per the germline V gene, CDR1 is MGHDK and CDR2 is SYGVNS. With 3 bases removed from V and 3 bases from J, the gap between germline ends came to 14 bases. The clonotype originates from an adult in good health. The material was peripheral blood, obtained on day 0 of AZD1222 vaccination. The chain has TRBV25-1 and TRBJ1-1, with a possible D match to TRBD1 (5 bases). The CDR3 bases are TGTGCCAGCAGTGAGCGGCTCACGGGGGACACTGAAGCTTTCTTT. Its protein is CASSERLTGDTEAFF.